The rows below give T cell receptor beta chains drawn from one sample of a study of T cell repertoires in cytomegalovirus infection. TCRdb re-called the reads with MiXCR, one entry per CDR3 protein. The sample contains over 150,000 distinct CDR3 sequences, approximately 15% of which appear only once. Specimen: PBMCs. The receptors were sampled from a human donor in good health (CMV status not recorded). Some clones in this sample may be carry-over from other donors' samples. The CDR3 runs from the conserved cysteine through the conserved F or W. Each record gives: D gene, V gene, J gene, clone size, CDR3 DNA, CDR3 protein. A D gene is named only where the DNA matches it firmly. Clone size is stated in some rows and not others, as once, few, many or a class when expanded.

TRBD2,TRBV7-8,TRBJ2-2,many,TGTGCCAGCAGCTTAGGGATATTAGCGGGGTCGAACACCGGGGAGCTGTTTTTT,CASSLGILAGSNTGELFF
TRBD2,TRBV27,TRBJ2-2,few,TGTGCCAGCAGTTATCCAGCGGGAGGGACCACCGGGGAGCTGTTTTTT,CASSYPAGGTTGELFF
TRBD2,TRBV7-9,TRBJ2-1,few,TGTGCCAGCAGCCTCACTAGCGGGAGGCGGAATGAGCAGTTCTTC,CASSLTSGRRNEQFF
TRBD1,TRBV2,TRBJ1-1,many,TGTGCCAGCACCGTGGGACAGGGAGGACCTGAAGCTTTCTTT,CASTVGQGGPEAFF
NA,TRBV28,TRBJ2-1,few,TGTGCCAGCAGTTCCCCCGAACTAGGTCGGAATGAGCAGTTCTTC,CASSSPELGRNEQFF
TRBD1,TRBV19,TRBJ2-4,many,TGTGCCAGTAGTATATTTGGACAGGACTCTCAGTACTTC,CASSIFGQDSQYF
TRBD1,TRBV7-3,TRBJ1-2,many,TGTGCCAGCAGCCCAACAGGGGGCAATAACTATGGCTACACCTTC,CASSPTGGNNYGYTF
NA,TRBV28,TRBJ2-1,NA,TGTGCCAGCAGTCCCCACGAAGGGATTGGTTGGAATGAGCAGTTCTTC,CASSPHEGIGWNEQFF
NA,TRBV4-1,TRBJ2-1,many,TGCGCCAGCAGCCAAGATTCAAGTATCTCCTACAATGAGCAGTTCTTC,CASSQDSSISYNEQFF
TRBD1,TRBV15,TRBJ1-2,NA,TGTGCCACCAGTACAGGGGAATCGGGTGGCTACACCTTC,CATSTGESGGYTF
TRBD1,TRBV28,TRBJ1-5,NA,TGTGCCAGCAGTTTAGGCCCGGGACAGGGACCCGATCAGCCCCAGCATTTT,CASSLGPGQGPDQPQHF
TRBD2,TRBV6-2/TRBV6-3,TRBJ2-1,few,TGTGCCAGCAGTTACTCGTCCCAAGCGGGAGGGCCCTACAATGAGCAGTTCTTC,CASSYSSQAGGPYNEQFF
TRBD2,TRBV28,TRBJ2-5,NA,TGTGCCAGCACCCCTAGCGGGAGAGGGCCAGAGACCCAGTACTTC,CASTPSGRGPETQYF
TRBD1,TRBV5-4,TRBJ2-3,NA,TGTGCCAGCAGCGGCGGACAGGGGCGCACAGATACGCAGTATTTT,CASSGGQGRTDTQYF
TRBD2,TRBV18,TRBJ2-7,few,TGTGCCAGCTCACCTCCGGGGGGACTAGCGGGACGCTACGAGCAGTACTTC,CASSPPGGLAGRYEQYF
TRBD2,TRBV7-2,TRBJ2-1,many,TGTGCCAGCAGCCTGACCGGGACTAGCGGGTACTACAATGAGCAGTTCTTC,CASSLTGTSGYYNEQFF
TRBD1,TRBV14,TRBJ2-7,NA,TGTGCCAGCAGCCACGGGACAGGGGGCTCCTACGAGCAGTACTTC,CASSHGTGGSYEQYF
NA,TRBV28,TRBJ2-5,many,TGTGCCAGCAGTACTCCGGGACACAAGACCCAGTACTTC,CASSTPGHKTQYF
NA,TRBV28,TRBJ2-1,NA,TGTGCCAGCAATACTCGGGGCTCCAGTGAGCAGTTCTTC,CASNTRGSSEQFF
TRBD1,TRBV28,TRBJ1-2,many,TGTGCCAGCAGTGGGGGACAGAACAACTATGGCTACACCTTC,CASSGGQNNYGYTF
NA,TRBV11-2,TRBJ1-4,few,TGTGCCAGCAGCTTAGACTCTCAGGGTCGTGAAAAACTGTTTTTT,CASSLDSQGREKLFF
NA,TRBV18,TRBJ2-6,NA,TGTGCCAGCTCACCAGAAGACCCCTCTGGGGCCAACGTCCTGACTTTC,CASSPEDPSGANVLTF
NA,TRBV7-8,TRBJ2-7,many,TGTGCCAGCAGCTTAAGCGGTCCGAGCTCCTACGAGCAGTACTTC,CASSLSGPSSYEQYF